One TCR beta chain is described in this entry. The sample is drawn from a study of blood T cell repertoires in COVID-19. Background on the study: Spain, Italy and the United States supplied samples that represented acute and convalescent COVID-19. PBMCs, B-cell-depleted T cells, or T cells were the source of the cDNA or gDNA that made up the material.

TCRdb keeps only in-frame clones here, not all; method: immunoSEQ multiplex PCR. The table shows some 150,000 clones, with approximately 90% occurring only once. Germline CDR1 and CDR2: MNHEY and SVGAGI. V trimming: 7 bases; J trimming: 4 bases; junction bases outside the gene matches: 10. This CDR3 comprises 14 residues. The sequenced sample consisted of peripheral blood. The source of this sequence is a woman aged 80 or over with acute or convalescent COVID-19. The rearrangement joins TRBV6-5 to TRBJ2-7; 7 bases line up with TRBD1. CDR3 DNA: TGTGCCAGCATTTGGACAGGCTCTAAATACGAGCAGTACTTC. Translated: CASIWTGSKYEQYF.